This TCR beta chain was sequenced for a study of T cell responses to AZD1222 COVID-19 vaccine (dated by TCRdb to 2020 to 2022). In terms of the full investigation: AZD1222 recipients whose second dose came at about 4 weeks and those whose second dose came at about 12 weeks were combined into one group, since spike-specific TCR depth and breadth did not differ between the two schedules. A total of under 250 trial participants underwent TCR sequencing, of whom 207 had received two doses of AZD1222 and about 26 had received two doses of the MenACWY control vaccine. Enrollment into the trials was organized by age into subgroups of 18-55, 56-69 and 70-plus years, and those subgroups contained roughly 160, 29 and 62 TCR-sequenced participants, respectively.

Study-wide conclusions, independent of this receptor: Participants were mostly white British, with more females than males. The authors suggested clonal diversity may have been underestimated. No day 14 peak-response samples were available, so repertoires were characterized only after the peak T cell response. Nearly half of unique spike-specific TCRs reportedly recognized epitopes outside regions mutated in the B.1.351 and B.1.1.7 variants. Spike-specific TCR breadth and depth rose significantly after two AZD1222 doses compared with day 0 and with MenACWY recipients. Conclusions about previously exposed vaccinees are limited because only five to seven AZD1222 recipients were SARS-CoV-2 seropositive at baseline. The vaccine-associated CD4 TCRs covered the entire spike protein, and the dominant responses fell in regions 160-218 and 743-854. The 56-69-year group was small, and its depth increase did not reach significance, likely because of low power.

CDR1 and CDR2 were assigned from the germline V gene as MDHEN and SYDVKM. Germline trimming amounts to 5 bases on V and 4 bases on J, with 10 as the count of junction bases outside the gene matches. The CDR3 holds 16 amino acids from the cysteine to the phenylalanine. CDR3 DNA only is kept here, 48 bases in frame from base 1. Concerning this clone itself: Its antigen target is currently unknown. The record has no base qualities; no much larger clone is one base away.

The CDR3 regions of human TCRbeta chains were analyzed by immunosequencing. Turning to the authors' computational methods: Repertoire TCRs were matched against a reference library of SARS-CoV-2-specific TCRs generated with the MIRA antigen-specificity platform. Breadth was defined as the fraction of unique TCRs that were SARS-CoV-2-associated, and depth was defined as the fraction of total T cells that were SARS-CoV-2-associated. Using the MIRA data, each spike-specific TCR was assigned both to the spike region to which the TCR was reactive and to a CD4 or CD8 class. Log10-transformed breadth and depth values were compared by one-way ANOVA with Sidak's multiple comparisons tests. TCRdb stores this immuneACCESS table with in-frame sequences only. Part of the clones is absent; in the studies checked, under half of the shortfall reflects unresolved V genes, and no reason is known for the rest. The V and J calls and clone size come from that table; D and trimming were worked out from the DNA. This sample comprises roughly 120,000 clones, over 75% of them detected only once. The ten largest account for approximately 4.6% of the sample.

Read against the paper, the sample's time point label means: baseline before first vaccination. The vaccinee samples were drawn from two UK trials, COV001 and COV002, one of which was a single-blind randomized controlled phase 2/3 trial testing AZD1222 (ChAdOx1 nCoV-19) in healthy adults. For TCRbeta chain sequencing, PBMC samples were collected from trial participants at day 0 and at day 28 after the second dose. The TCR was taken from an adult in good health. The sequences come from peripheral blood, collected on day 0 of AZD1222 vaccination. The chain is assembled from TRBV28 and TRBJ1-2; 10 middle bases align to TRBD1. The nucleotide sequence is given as TGTGCCAGCAGTCGCAGGACAGGGGGAACTAGCTATGGCTACACCTTC. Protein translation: CASSRRTGGTSYGYTF.